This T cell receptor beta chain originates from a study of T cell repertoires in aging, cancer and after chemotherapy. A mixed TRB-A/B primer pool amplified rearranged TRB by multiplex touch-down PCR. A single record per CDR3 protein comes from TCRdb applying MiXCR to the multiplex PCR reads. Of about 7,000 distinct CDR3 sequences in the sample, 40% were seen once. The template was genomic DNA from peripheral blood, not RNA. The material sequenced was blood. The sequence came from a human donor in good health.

CDR3 in amino acids: CASSLRLGRTGELFF. CDR3 coding DNA: TGCGCCAGCAGCTTGCGCCTCGGGCGGACCGGGGAGCTGTTTTTT. This chain links TRBV5-1 with TRBJ2-2; D unresolved. This CDR3 has 15 residues. V was trimmed by 1 base and J by 5 bases, leaving 12 bases between them. CDR1 SGHRS and CDR2 YFSETQ come from the germline V gene.